These 32 T cell receptor beta chains came from one sample sequenced in a study of molecular identifiers for immune sequencing clone quantification. Via MiXCR, TCRdb re-called the PCR reads, giving one row per CDR3 protein. The table lists around 86,000 distinct CDR3 sequences, around a fifth of them singletons. Material: naive CD8+ T cells from blood, with Jurkat cell RNA spiked in. The subset here: FACS-sorted CD8+CD4-CCR7+CD45RA+ naive T cells. These receptors were obtained from a human donor in good health. Some libraries in this study had Jurkat cell RNA spiked in.

This clonotype was observed at least ten times. The V gene is TRBV12-3 or TRBV12-4, the J gene TRBJ2-3; D remains ambiguous. V was pared by 3 bases and J by 0 bases, with 4 bases between. The CDR3 sequence is 13 residues long. This CDR3 reads CASSFISTDTQYF. CDR3 in DNA: TGTGCCAGCAGTTTCATAAGCACAGATACGCAGTATTTT.

This clonotype was picked up many times. The chain couples TRBV6-2 or TRBV6-3 to TRBJ2-3; 8 bases are a match to TRBD2. V trimming: 6 bases; J trimming: 4 bases; junction bases outside the gene matches: 12. Per the germline V gene, CDR1 is MNHEY and CDR2 is SVGEGT. The CDR3 length is 16 residues. The CDR3 here is CASSPSGTRFSDTQYF. In DNA form, the CDR3 reads TGTGCCAGCAGCCCGAGCGGGACTAGATTTTCAGATACGCAGTATTTT.

This clonotype was seen many times. The genes are TRBV5-1 and TRBJ2-6, with D hard to call. The CDR3 is 17 amino acids. The germline V gene has CDR1 SGHRS and CDR2 YFSETQ. Trimming took 7 bases from V and 0 from J, leaving 17 bases between them. The CDR3, as DNA: TGCGCCAGCTGCCCATCTACGCGTCCCTCTGGGGCCAACGTCCTGACTTTC. Its protein product is CASCPSTRPSGANVLTF.

In its sample, this clonotype was seen many times. This chain links TRBV29-1 with TRBJ2-2; D is unclear. The V end was cut by 5 bases, the J end by 0 bases, with 7 bases between. CDR1 is SQVTM and CDR2 is ANQGSEA in the germline V gene. CDR3 length: 13 amino acids. The CDR3 region is CSVSQANTGELFF. In DNA, the CDR3 is TGCAGCGTTAGCCAAGCGAACACCGGGGAGCTGTTTTTT.

This clonotype was counted a few times. Since a much larger clone is just one base distant, this may be a read error. The chain employs TRBV11-2 and TRBJ2-3; 7 positions agree with TRBD2. The CDR3 has 14 amino acids. CDR1 and CDR2 (germline): SGHAT, FQNNGV. CDR3 coding DNA: TGTGCCGGCAGCCTAGCGGACGACACAGATACGCAGTATTTT. The encoded protein is CAGSLADDTDTQYF.

This clonotype was detected many times. The V gene is TRBV10-3, the J gene TRBJ1-2, with a possible D match to TRBD1 (5 bases). Germline V gene sequence: CDR1 ENHRY, CDR2 SYGVKD. V was trimmed by 2 bases and J by 3 bases, leaving 16 bases between them. The CDR3 has 16 amino acids. The CDR3 region is CAISEGQDQGDYGYTF. CDR3 DNA sequence: TGTGCCATCAGTGAGGGGCAGGACCAGGGCGACTATGGCTACACCTTC.

This clonotype was detected ten times or more. The chain joins TRBV6-5 to TRBJ2-1, with D hard to call. Germline V CDR1 and CDR2: MNHEY, SVGAGI. Trimming took 5 bases from V and 1 from J, leaving 15 bases between them. This CDR3 contains 16 residues. The CDR3, as DNA: TGTGCCAGCAGTCCCCCGGTTTTAGGGTCCTACAATGAGCAGTTCTTC. As protein: CASSPPVLGSYNEQFF.

This clonotype was recorded many times. The chain carries TRBV7-2 and TRBJ2-3; 7 nucleotides line up with TRBD2. Losses at the gene ends were 1 base for V and 0 bases for J; bases not matched to a gene: 4. Germline V gives CDR1 SGHTA, CDR2 FQGNSA. This CDR3 is built from 16 residues. In nucleotides, the CDR3 is TGTGCCAGCAGCTTAGTTGGACTAGTGAGCACAGATACGCAGTATTTT. It encodes CASSLVGLVSTDTQYF.

This clonotype was seen many times. The chain joins TRBV4-3 to TRBJ2-1, with TRBD1 matching 7 bases. CDR1 and CDR2 (germline): LGHNA, YSLEER. V lost 0 bases and J lost 1; bases outside the gene matches: 0. This CDR3 comprises 15 residues. CDR3 loop: CASSQDRGSYNEQFF. CDR3 nucleotides: TGCGCCAGCAGCCAAGACAGGGGGTCCTACAATGAGCAGTTCTTC.

Ten or more counts support this clonotype. The chain carries TRBV6-6 and TRBJ1-4; 7 positions match TRBD1. This CDR3 is 15 amino acids long. Germline trimming cut 7 bases from V and 11 bases from J; bases unmatched to any gene: 16. Germline V gene sequence: CDR1 MNHNY, CDR2 SVGAGI (reference sequence). Here the CDR3 reads CASMLLGQSPGKLFF. The DNA of the CDR3 is TGTGCCAGCATGCTCCTGGGACAGTCCCCGGGGAAACTGTTTTTT.

Details on this clonotype: One junction end does not reproduce the germline sequence, and a read error may be involved. The rearrangement links TRBV29-1 to TRBJ2-3; possible D gene TRBD1, 6 bases. Germline V gives CDR1 SQVTM, CDR2 ANQGSEA. The CDR3 consists of 15 residues. CDR3 DNA: TGCAACGTTAAAGGCCAGGGGACCATCGGAGATACGCAGTATTTT. Amino acid sequence: CNVKGQGTIGDTQYF.

This clonotype was recorded many times. V gene TRBV19 combines with J gene TRBJ1-6, with D maybe TRBD1 (6 bases). V lost 10 bases, J lost 7 bases, and 8 bases lay in between. CDR1 is LNHDA and CDR2 is SQIVND in the germline V gene (reference sequence). This CDR3 has 11 amino acids. This CDR3 is CATGVNSPLHF. CDR3 DNA: TGTGCCACAGGGGTCAATTCACCCCTCCACTTT.

This clonotype was seen repeatedly, ten times or more. This chain links TRBV12-3 or TRBV12-4 with TRBJ2-1, with TRBD1 identical over 11 bases. This CDR3 contains 15 residues. The trim removed 8 bases at V and 6 bases at J, leaving 9 bases unmatched. CDR3 residues: CASRSWDRGVNEQFF. In DNA, the CDR3 is TGTGCCAGCCGATCCTGGGACAGGGGGGTCAATGAGCAGTTCTTC.

This clonotype was detected ten times or more. The chain combines TRBV7-2 with TRBJ2-7; 8 positions match TRBD2. CDR3 length: 16 amino acids. J lost 2 bases, V lost 5 bases, and 11 bases had no gene match. Germline assignment: CDR1 SGHTA and CDR2 FQGNSA. CDR3 bases: TGTGCCAGCAGCCGTCCGGGGGGGGAGGCAACCTACGAGCAGTACTTC. As protein: CASSRPGGEATYEQYF.

This clonotype has a handful of counts. A much larger clonotype is one base distant, so this may be a read error. The chain is built from TRBV5-1 and TRBJ2-7; D may be TRBD1 (5 bases). Germline V gene sequence: CDR1 SGHRS, CDR2 YFSETQ. V gave up 5 bases and J gave up 9 bases, with 12 bases separating them. The CDR3 runs 11 residues. The CDR3 DNA is TGCGCCAGCAGTCTGGGGCAGGGGCAGTACTTC. Translation gives CASSLGQGQYF. Variable domain in full (rest from reference TRBV5-1 and TRBJ2-7): KAGVTQTPRYLIKTRGQQVTLSCSPISGHRSVSWYQQTPGQGLQFLFEYFSETQRNKGNFPGRFSGRQFSNSRSEMNVSTLELGDSALYLCASSLGQGQYFGPGTRLTVT.

This clonotype occurred a few times. The chain joins TRBV6-5 to TRBJ2-1, with 8 bases aligning to TRBD2. Trimming cost V 8 bases and J 4 bases; bases outside gene matches: 10. The CDR3 totals 15 residues. The germline CDR1 and CDR2 sequences are MNHEY and SVGAGI. The CDR3 loop reads CASATGTRGYNEQFF. The CDR3 DNA reads TGTGCCAGCGCGACGGGGACTAGGGGGTACAATGAGCAGTTCTTC.

For this clonotype: A read error may be the cause here, since a much bigger clone is one base away. The rearrangement uses TRBV7-6 and TRBJ2-5; unclear D gene. V was clipped by 4 bases and J by 3 bases, with 15 bases between them. The CDR3 is 15 amino acids. Germline V gene lookup returns CDR1 SGHVS and CDR2 FNYEAQ. The CDR3 DNA reads as TGTGCCAGCAGCTCCTACACCCGTGGGGAAGAGACCCAGTACTTC. It encodes CASSSYTRGEETQYF.

This clonotype came up many times. J is TRBJ2-2 and V is TRBV30; D not certain. CDR3 size: 12 residues. V was trimmed by 4 bases and J by 5 bases, leaving 8 bases between them. In germline, CDR1 is GTSNPN, CDR2 SVGIG (reference sequence). The CDR3 DNA is TGTGCCTGGACTGTGGAGACCGGGGAGCTGTTTTTT. It yields the protein CAWTVETGELFF.

This clonotype appeared many times. The gene calls are TRBV27 and TRBJ1-3, with TRBD1 as a possible D gene (6 bases). The CDR3 loop spans 14 amino acids. V lost 2 bases to trimming and J lost 4 bases, with 9 bases between them. Germline-derived CDR1 and CDR2 are MNHEY and SMNVEV (reference sequence). The CDR3 reads CASSLGGSGNTIYF. CDR3 in DNA: TGTGCCAGCAGTTTAGGGGGCAGCGGAAACACCATATATTTT.

This clonotype has at least ten counts. This sequence joins TRBV7-9 and TRBJ2-3; weak D call: TRBD1 (5 bases). Per germline, CDR1 SEHNR and CDR2 FQNEAQ (reference sequence). The CDR3 loop spans 16 amino acids. V shed 4 bases and J shed 0 bases, with 14 bases lying between them. DNA for the CDR3: TGTGCCAGCAGCTCCAGACAGAGCCTCAGCACAGATACGCAGTATTTT. It encodes CASSSRQSLSTDTQYF.

This clonotype was seen ten or more times. The V gene is TRBV19, the J gene TRBJ2-7; D perhaps matches TRBD2 (5 bases). V lost 5 bases, J lost 2 bases, and 10 bases lay in between. Germline CDR1 reads LNHDA; CDR2 reads SQIVND (reference sequence). This CDR3 is 13 amino acids long. CDR3 sequence: CASSPWGAYEQYF. The CDR3 nucleotides read TGTGCCAGTAGTCCCTGGGGAGCCTACGAGCAGTACTTC. The whole variable domain, remainder taken from reference TRBV19 and TRBJ2-7, is DGGITQSPKYLFRKEGQNVTLSCEQNLNHDAMYWYRQDPGQGLRLIYYSQIVNDFQKGDIAEGYSVSREKKESFPLTVTSAQKNPTAFYLCASSPWGAYEQYFGPGTRLTVT.

About this clonotype itself: A clone one base away is much larger, so this may be a read error. The V call is TRBV28, the J call TRBJ1-5, with 9 bases lining up with TRBD1. CDR1 and CDR2 from the germline V gene are MDHEN and SYDVKM. The J segment lost 1 base and the V segment lost 5 bases, leaving 9 bases of the junction unmatched. This CDR3 region has 17 residues. CDR3: CASSPTGTGWSNQPQHF. The DNA for the CDR3 is TGTGCCAGCAGTCCTACTGGGACAGGGTGGAGCAATCAGCCCCAGCATTTT.

The V gene is TRBV10-1, the J gene TRBJ2-1; a weak D match, TRBD1 (5 bases). V lost 5 bases and J 6 bases, leaving 20 bases between the germline ends. The CDR3 totals 16 residues. Germline CDR1 WNHNN, CDR2 SYGVQD (reference sequence). The CDR3 here is CASSHHIDSASNEQFF. As DNA, the CDR3 is TGCGCCAGCAGTCATCACATAGACAGCGCGAGCAATGAGCAGTTCTTC.

V is TRBV7-2 and J is TRBJ2-5, with TRBD2 matching over 7 bases. In germline, CDR1 is SGHTA, CDR2 FQGNSA. V gave up 4 bases and J gave up 4 bases; unmatched junction bases: 9. The CDR3 consists of 15 residues. CDR3 nucleotide sequence: TGTGCCAGCAGCTCTACCGGGACTAAAGGAGAGACCCAGTACTTC. This codes for CASSSTGTKGETQYF.

The chain has TRBV16 and TRBJ1-4; D is ambiguous. V was clipped by 5 bases and J by 4 bases, with 8 bases between them. The CDR3 loop spans 13 amino acids. Looked up from germline, CDR1 is KGHSY and CDR2 is FQNENV. The CDR3 nucleotides read TGTGCCAGCAGCTCTGGATTTAATGAAAAACTGTTTTTT. This gives the protein CASSSGFNEKLFF.

This clonotype has just a few counts. V is TRBV28 and J is TRBJ2-1; TRBD2 matches 13 bases. J was trimmed by 8 bases and V by 5 bases; bases with no gene match: 9. Looked up from germline, CDR1 is MDHEN and CDR2 is SYDVKM. This CDR3 is 16 amino acids long. This CDR3 is CASSRPGTSGIDEQFF. The CDR3 bases are TGTGCCAGCAGTCGTCCGGGGACTAGCGGGATCGATGAGCAGTTCTTC.

As regards this clonotype: A much larger clone differs from this one at a single base, so this may be a read error. The V and J genes are TRBV14 and TRBJ2-1, with a weak D call TRBD1 (5 bases). The V gene's germline CDR1 is SGHDN and CDR2 FVKESK. This CDR3 contains 15 residues. The CDR3 loop reads CASSQDWNRNNGQFF. DNA of the CDR3: TGTGCCAGCAGCCAAGATTGGAACAGGAACAATGGGCAGTTCTTC.

This clonotype was observed many times. This rearrangement joins TRBV4-1 to TRBJ2-1, with 7 bases matching TRBD2. Germline trimming cut 4 bases from V and 8 bases from J; bases unmatched to any gene: 8. The CDR3 totals 14 residues. Germline V gene lookup returns CDR1 MGHRA and CDR2 YSYEKL. This CDR3 is CASSPTTSPDEQFF. The DNA for the CDR3 is TGCGCCAGCAGCCCCACGACTAGCCCGGATGAGCAGTTCTTC.

This clonotype occurred many times. V is TRBV7-6 and J is TRBJ2-3, with D tentatively TRBD2 (6 bases). From germline, CDR1 is SGHVS and CDR2 FNYEAQ. Between the trimmed V and J ends, which lost 4 bases and 1 base, there was a span of 12 bases. This CDR3 comprises 15 residues. The CDR3 DNA reads as TGTGCCAGCAGCTATAGCGGCTGGGGCACAGATACGCAGTATTTT. It translates to CASSYSGWGTDTQYF.

Ten or more counts support this clonotype. This chain's CDR3 is CASSAIGVLNTGELFF. CDR3 coding DNA: TGTGCCAGCAGTGCCATAGGGGTCCTGAACACCGGGGAGCTGTTTTTT. The rearrangement uses TRBV6-1 and TRBJ2-2; D is possibly TRBD1 (5 bases). Germline V gene lookup returns CDR1 MNHNS and CDR2 SASEGT. The CDR3 has 16 residues. V gave up 4 bases and J gave up 1 base, with 13 bases separating them.

Note on this clonotype: Being one base from a much bigger clone, this may be a read error. The rearrangement joins TRBV5-3 to TRBJ2-7; D might be TRBD2 (6 bases). TRBV5-3 belongs to the ORF category, with a function that is uncertain. CDR3 length: 18 amino acids. The CDR3 DNA follows: TGTGCCAGCAGCTTGGATGCGCCAGCGGGTTCCCGGCCCTACGAGCAGTACTTC. This codes for CASSLDAPAGSRPYEQYF.

As for this clonotype: Sequence at one end of the junction differs from germline and may be a read error. The chain uses TRBV11-2 and TRBJ2-3; D could derive from TRBD1 or TRBD2 (7 bases each). This CDR3 has 15 residues. The germline CDR1 and CDR2 sequences are SGHAT and FQNNGV. The CDR3 bases are TGTGCCAGCAGCCCGGGACAGACTAGCACAGATACGAAGTATTTT. This sequence encodes CASSPGQTSTDTKYF.